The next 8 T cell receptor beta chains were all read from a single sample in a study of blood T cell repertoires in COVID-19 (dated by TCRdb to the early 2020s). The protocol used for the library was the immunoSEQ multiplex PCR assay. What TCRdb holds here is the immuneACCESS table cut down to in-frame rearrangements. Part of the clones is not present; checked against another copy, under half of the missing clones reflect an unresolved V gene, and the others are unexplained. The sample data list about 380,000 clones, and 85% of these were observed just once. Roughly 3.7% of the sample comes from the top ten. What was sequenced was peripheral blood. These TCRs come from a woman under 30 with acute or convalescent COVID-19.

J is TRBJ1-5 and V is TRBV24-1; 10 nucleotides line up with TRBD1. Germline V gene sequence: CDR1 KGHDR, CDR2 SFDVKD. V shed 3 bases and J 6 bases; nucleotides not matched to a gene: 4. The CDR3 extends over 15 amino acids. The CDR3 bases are TGTGCCACCAGTGATGGACGGACAGGGGGTCAGCCCCAGCATTTT. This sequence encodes CATSDGRTGGQPQHF.

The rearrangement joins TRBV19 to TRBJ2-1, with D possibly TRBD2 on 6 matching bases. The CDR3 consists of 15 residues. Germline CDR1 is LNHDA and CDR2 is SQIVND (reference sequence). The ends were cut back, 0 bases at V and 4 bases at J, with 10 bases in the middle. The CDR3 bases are TGTGCCAGTAGTATAGATCAGGGACTGTACAATGAGCAGTTCTTC. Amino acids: CASSIDQGLYNEQFF.

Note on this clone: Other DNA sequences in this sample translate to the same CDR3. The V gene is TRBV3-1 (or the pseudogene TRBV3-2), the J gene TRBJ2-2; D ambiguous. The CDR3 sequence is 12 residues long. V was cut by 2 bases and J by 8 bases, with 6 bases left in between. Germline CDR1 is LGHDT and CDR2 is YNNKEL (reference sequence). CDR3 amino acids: CASSQSTGELFF. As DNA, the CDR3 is TGTGCCAGCAGCCAAAGTACAGGGGAGCTGTTTTTT.

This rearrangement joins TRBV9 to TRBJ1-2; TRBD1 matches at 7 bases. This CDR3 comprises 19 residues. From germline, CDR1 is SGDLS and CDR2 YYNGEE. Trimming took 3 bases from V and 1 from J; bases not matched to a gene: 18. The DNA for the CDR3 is TGTGCCAGCAGCGAAACAATTGAGACCGGGACAGCATTTAACTATGGCTACACCTTC. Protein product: CASSETIETGTAFNYGYTF.

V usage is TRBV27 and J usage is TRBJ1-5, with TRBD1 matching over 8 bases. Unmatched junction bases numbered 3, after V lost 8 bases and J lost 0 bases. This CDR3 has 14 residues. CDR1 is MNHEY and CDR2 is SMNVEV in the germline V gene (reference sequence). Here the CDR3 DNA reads TGTGCCAGCTCGACAGGGGATAGCAATCAGCCCCAGCATTTT. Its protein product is CASSTGDSNQPQHF.

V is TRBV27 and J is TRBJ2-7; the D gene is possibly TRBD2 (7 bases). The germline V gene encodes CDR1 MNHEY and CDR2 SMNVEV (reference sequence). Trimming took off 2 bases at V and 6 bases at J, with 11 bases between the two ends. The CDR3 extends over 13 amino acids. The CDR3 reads CASSLKGGLEQYF. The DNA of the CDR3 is TGTGCCAGCAGTTTAAAGGGGGGGCTCGAGCAGTACTTC.

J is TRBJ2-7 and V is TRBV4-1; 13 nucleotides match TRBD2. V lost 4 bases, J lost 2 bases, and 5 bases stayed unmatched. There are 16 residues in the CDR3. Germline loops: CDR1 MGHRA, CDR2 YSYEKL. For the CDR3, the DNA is TGCGCCAGCAGCCTAGGACTAGCGGGAGTGGCCTACGAGCAGTACTTC. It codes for CASSLGLAGVAYEQYF.

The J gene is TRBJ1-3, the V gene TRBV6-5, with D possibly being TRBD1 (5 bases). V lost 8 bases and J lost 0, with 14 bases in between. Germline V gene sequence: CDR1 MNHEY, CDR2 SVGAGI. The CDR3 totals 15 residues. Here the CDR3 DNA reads TGTGCCAGCGGCATGACAGCCTTCTCTGGAAACACCATATATTTT. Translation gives CASGMTAFSGNTIYF.